The 22 T cell receptor beta chains below all came from one sample that was sequenced in a study of blood T cell repertoires in COVID-19. Sequencing was performed with immunoSEQ multiplex PCR; in TCRdb, only in-frame clones are kept and a portion is missing. There are around 230,000 clones in the sample; 86% occur only once, and over 2% lies in the top ten. Sequenced sample: peripheral blood. These receptor sequences come from a young man who had recovered from COVID-19.

This chain links TRBV24-1 with TRBJ1-1; D gene unclear. In germline, CDR1 is KGHDR, CDR2 SFDVKD. The CDR3 is 13 amino acids. Trimming shortened V by 3 bases and J by 0 bases, and 4 bases separated the two germline ends. CDR3 nucleotides: TGTGCCACCAGTGATGAGGTGAACACTGAAGCTTTCTTT. This codes for CATSDEVNTEAFF.

The rearrangement links TRBV29-1 to TRBJ2-7, with 9 positions matching TRBD2. The germline V gene encodes CDR1 SQVTM and CDR2 ANQGSEA. The V and J ends lost 6 bases and 0 bases, in that order; junction bases with no gene match: 9. The CDR3 spans 15 residues. CDR3 sequence reads: CSVYLAGTPSYEQYF. The CDR3 region has the DNA TGCAGCGTCTATCTAGCGGGAACCCCCTCCTACGAGCAGTACTTC.

Here the CDR3 reads CASSPSGTGAFEQYF. In nucleotides, the CDR3 is TGTGCCAGCTCACCATCCGGGACAGGGGCTTTCGAGCAGTACTTC. The V call is TRBV18, the J call TRBJ2-7, with TRBD1 identical over 10 bases. The ends lost 2 bases at V and 6 bases at J; junction bases unmatched: 7. Germline V gene data show CDR1 as KGHSH and CDR2 as LQKENI. The CDR3 length is 15 residues. Full variable domain (missing parts from reference TRBV18 and TRBJ2-7): NAGVMQNPRHLVRRRGQEARLRCSPMKGHSHVYWYRQLPEEGLKFMVYLQKENIIDESGMPKERFSAEFPKEGPSILRIQQVVRGDSAAYFCASSPSGTGAFEQYFGPGTRLTVT.

This clone was picked up a small number of times. The J gene is TRBJ2-7, the V gene TRBV27; 10 bases are a match to TRBD1. Germline CDR1 MNHEY, CDR2 SMNVEV (reference sequence). With V trimmed by 3 bases and J by 3 bases, 17 bases remained unmatched. The CDR3 runs to 19 residues. For the CDR3, the DNA is TGTGCCAGCAGTTTTAGTCGTATCGGAGACCGGGACAGGGGCTACGAGCAGTACTTC. This gives the protein CASSFSRIGDRDRGYEQYF.

The gene calls are TRBV6-4 and TRBJ1-1, with D possibly being TRBD1 (5 bases). V lost 0 bases to trimming and J lost 4 bases, with 6 bases between them. This CDR3 comprises 13 residues. Germline lookup yields CDR1 MRHNA and CDR2 SNTAGT. The CDR3 sequence is CASSDSRGTEAFF. DNA of the CDR3: TGTGCCAGCAGTGACTCTAGGGGCACTGAAGCTTTCTTT.

The sample holds one count of this clone. The rearrangement joins TRBV19 to TRBJ2-2; 7 bases line up with TRBD1. With 3 bases clipped from V and 6 bases from J, the junction kept 4 bases outside the gene matches. The germline CDR1 and CDR2 sequences are LNHDA and SQIVND (reference sequence). The CDR3 length is 14 residues. CDR3 region: CASSMTGKAGELFF. The CDR3 region has the DNA TGTGCCAGTAGTATGACAGGGAAGGCCGGGGAGCTGTTTTTT.

The rearrangement uses TRBV11-3 and TRBJ2-1, with 15 nucleotides matching TRBD2. This CDR3 is built from 19 residues. Germline V lookup: CDR1 SGHNT, CDR2 YENEEA. The junction had 13 bases not matched to a gene; V was cut back by 6 bases and J by 4 bases. CDR3 in amino acids: CASSSTGLAGGRAYNEQFF. DNA of the CDR3: TGTGCCAGCAGTTCGACGGGACTAGCGGGGGGTCGAGCGTACAATGAGCAGTTCTTC.

This chain links TRBV5-1 with TRBJ2-2; D is undetermined. V lost 4 bases and J 6 bases, leaving 7 bases between the germline ends. The germline V gene has CDR1 SGHRS and CDR2 YFSETQ. The CDR3 runs 12 residues. The DNA of the CDR3 is TGCGCCAGCAGCCCTCCCCCCGGGGAGCTGTTTTTT. Protein: CASSPPPGELFF.

The rearrangement joins TRBV7-2 to TRBJ2-1; 8 bases agree with TRBD2. The CDR3 totals 16 residues. The V gene end was trimmed by 4 bases and the J gene end by 6 bases; junction bases not matched to a gene: 11. In germline, CDR1 is SGHTA, CDR2 FQGNSA. CDR3 amino acids: CASSWDGLAAGNEQFF. For the CDR3, the DNA is TGTGCCAGCAGCTGGGATGGACTAGCAGCGGGCAATGAGCAGTTCTTC.

The chain is built from TRBV3-1 (or the pseudogene TRBV3-2) and TRBJ1-2; 10 bases are a match to TRBD1. From germline, CDR1 is LGHDT and CDR2 YNNKEL (reference sequence). This CDR3 has 16 residues. V was clipped by 3 bases and J by 0 bases; unmatched bases: 4. CDR3 nucleotides: TGTGCCAGCAGCCACCGACAGGGGGCGGCTAACTATGGCTACACCTTC. Translated: CASSHRQGAANYGYTF.

This clone was seen a handful of times. The CDR3 region has the DNA TGTGCCAGCAGCTTAGGGAGTGAATCTAGCACAGATACGCAGTATTTT. Encoded protein: CASSLGSESSTDTQYF. V gene TRBV7-6 combines with J gene TRBJ2-3; no firm D call. The CDR3 has 16 residues. CDR1 and CDR2 from the germline V gene are SGHVS and FNYEAQ. V was clipped by 1 base and J by 0 bases, with 11 bases between them.

This clone has only one observation. J is TRBJ2-1 and V is TRBV5-4, with D maybe TRBD1 (6 bases). Trimming removed 9 bases from V and 3 bases from J, with 25 bases in between. The CDR3 covers 17 residues. The germline CDR1 and CDR2 sequences are SGHNT and YYREEE (reference sequence). The CDR3 nucleotides read TGTGCCAACCTCCACACCGGGGATCGAGGGGGCTACAATGAGCAGTTCTTC. Protein product: CANLHTGDRGGYNEQFF. The entire variable domain, with the rest obtained from reference TRBV5-4 and TRBJ2-1, is as follows: ETGVTQSPTHLIKTRGQQVTLRCSSQSGHNTVSWYQQALGQGPQFIFQYYREEENGRGNFPPRFSGLQFPNYSSELNVNALELDDSALYLCANLHTGDRGGYNEQFFGPGTRLTVL.

This clone was observed once. The genes are TRBV19 and TRBJ2-2, with unresolved D. Germline V gene data show CDR1 as LNHDA and CDR2 as SQIVND (reference sequence). V was trimmed by 5 bases and J by 5 bases, leaving 6 bases between them. The CDR3 has 12 residues. This chain's CDR3 is CASSLLTGELFF. In nucleotides, the CDR3 is TGTGCCAGTAGTCTACTAACCGGGGAGCTGTTTTTT.

The J gene is TRBJ1-6, the V gene TRBV6-5; D gene unclear. This CDR3 has 15 residues. In germline, CDR1 is MNHEY, CDR2 SVGAGI. V lost 6 bases and J 4 bases, leaving 13 bases between the germline ends. The CDR3 DNA is TGTGCCAGCAGCCTCGCGGAGGCTTATAATTCACCCCTCCACTTT. Translating gives CASSLAEAYNSPLHF.

The genes are TRBV9 and TRBJ1-2; D might be TRBD1 (5 bases). CDR3 length: 20 residues. Germline V gives CDR1 SGDLS, CDR2 YYNGEE. Trimming took 4 bases from V and 0 from J, leaving 28 bases between them. This chain's CDR3 is CASSLQVGGGSRLANYGYTF. DNA for the CDR3: TGTGCCAGCAGCCTTCAGGTGGGGGGAGGGTCAAGACTAGCTAACTATGGCTACACCTTC.

The rearrangement uses TRBV6-5 and TRBJ2-7, with D perhaps TRBD1 (6 bases). Germline V gene lookup returns CDR1 MNHEY and CDR2 SVGAGI. The ends were cut back, 0 bases at V and 4 bases at J, with 16 bases in the middle. CDR3 length: 16 residues. The CDR3 sequence is CASSYSLDRPPYEQYF. The CDR3 region has the DNA TGTGCCAGCAGTTACTCGCTAGACAGGCCCCCATACGAGCAGTACTTC.

The gene calls are TRBV5-6 and TRBJ1-1; TRBD1 is a possible D gene (6 bases). CDR1 and CDR2 (germline): SGHDT, YYEEEE. V was pared by 3 bases and J by 2 bases, with 11 bases between. This CDR3 spans 14 amino acids. The CDR3 DNA reads as TGTGCCAGCAGCTGGACAGCGACTAACACTGAAGCTTTCTTT. Its translation is CASSWTATNTEAFF.

As DNA, the CDR3 is TGTGCCAGCAGCGTAGACGGGGGGGTTGCAGAGACCCAGTACTTC. This sequence encodes CASSVDGGVAETQYF. The gene calls are TRBV9 and TRBJ2-5; 8 bases agree with TRBD2. The germline V gene encodes CDR1 SGDLS and CDR2 YYNGEE. CDR3 length: 15 amino acids. J lost 4 bases, V lost 0 bases, and 5 bases had no gene match.

This clone has just one count. The chain combines TRBV11-3 with TRBJ2-3; 7 bases line up with TRBD2. The V gene end was trimmed by 1 base and the J gene end by 2 bases; junction bases not matched to a gene: 3. The CDR3 spans 15 residues. Germline CDR1 is SGHNT and CDR2 is YENEEA. DNA for the CDR3: TGTGCCAGCAGCTTAGCTAGCGGTAACACAGATACGCAGTATTTT. Translating it yields CASSLASGNTDTQYF.

This chain connects TRBV6-1 to TRBJ1-2; the match to TRBD1 covers 8 bases. The germline gives CDR1 MNHNS, CDR2 SASEGT. The CDR3 has 14 amino acids. Trimming cost V 1 base and J 5 bases; bases outside gene matches: 3. CDR3 region: CASSEGQGRYGYTF. DNA of the CDR3: TGTGCCAGCAGTGAAGGACAGGGGAGGTATGGCTACACCTTC.

The chain recombines TRBV25-1 with TRBJ1-6; the D gene is possibly TRBD1 (6 bases). Germline lookup yields CDR1 MGHDK and CDR2 SYGVNS. Trimming took off 2 bases at V and 10 bases at J, with 18 bases between the two ends. The CDR3 has 16 residues. The chain's CDR3 is CASSEETGRLGSPLHF. The CDR3 DNA reads as TGTGCCAGCAGTGAAGAGACAGGACGTCTCGGGTCACCCCTCCACTTT.

The chain employs TRBV7-2 and TRBJ1-6, with D unresolved. The V end lost 5 bases, the J end lost 13 bases, and 18 bases lay between the germline ends. Germline CDR1 reads SGHTA; CDR2 reads FQGNSA. This CDR3 is built from 14 residues. The chain's CDR3 is CASSGRGGGSPLHF. CDR3 sequence (DNA): TGTGCCAGCAGCGGCCGGGGTGGCGGTTCTCCCCTCCACTTT.